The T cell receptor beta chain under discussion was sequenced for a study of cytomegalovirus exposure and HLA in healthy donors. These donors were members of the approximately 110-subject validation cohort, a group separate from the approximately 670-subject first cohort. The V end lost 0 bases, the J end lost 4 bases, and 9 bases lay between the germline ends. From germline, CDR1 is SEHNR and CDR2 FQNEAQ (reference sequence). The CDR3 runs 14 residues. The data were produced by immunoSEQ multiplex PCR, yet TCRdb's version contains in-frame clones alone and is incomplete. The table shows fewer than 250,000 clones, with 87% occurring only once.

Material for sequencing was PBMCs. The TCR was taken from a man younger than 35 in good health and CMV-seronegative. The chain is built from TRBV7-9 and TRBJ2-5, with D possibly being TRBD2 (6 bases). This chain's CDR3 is CASSLAGGGETQYF. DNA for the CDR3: TGTGCCAGCAGCTTAGCGGGGGGAGGAGAGACCCAGTACTTC. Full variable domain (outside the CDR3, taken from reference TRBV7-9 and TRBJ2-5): DTGVSQNPRHKITKRGQNVTFRCDPISEHNRLYWYRQTLGQGPEFLTYFQNEAQLEKSRLLSDRFSAERPKGSFSTLEIQRTEQGDSAMYLCASSLAGGGETQYFGPGTRLLVL.